One sample yielded the 11 T cell receptor beta chains listed below, sequenced in a study of blood T cell repertoires in COVID-19. Clones were read by immunoSEQ multiplex PCR, and TCRdb kept only the in-frame ones, dropping some. This table has 200,000 to 250,000 clones, under 90% appearing once. Source material: peripheral blood. The receptors here all came from a woman of 80 years or more with active or convalescent COVID-19.

The gene calls are TRBV12-3 or TRBV12-4 and TRBJ1-1; D unclear. This CDR3 contains 10 residues. V lost 11 bases and J 1 base, leaving 5 bases between the germline ends. The CDR3 sequence: CAVANTEAFF. The CDR3 bases are TGTGCCGTAGCGAACACTGAAGCTTTCTTT.

The chain employs TRBV19 and TRBJ1-1; possibly TRBD1 for D (6 bases). Trimming shortened V by 2 bases and J by 6 bases, and 16 bases separated the two germline ends. The CDR3 has 15 amino acids. Germline lookup yields CDR1 LNHDA and CDR2 SQIVND (reference sequence). Here the CDR3 DNA reads TGTGCCAGTAGTATAATGGGGGGCGCGGGAGCTGAAGCTTTCTTT. Protein sequence: CASSIMGGAGAEAFF.

The CDR3 reads CASSLWSPSGANVLTF. The CDR3 nucleotides read TGTGCCAGCAGTTTATGGAGCCCCTCTGGGGCCAACGTCCTGACTTTC. J is TRBJ2-6 and V is TRBV27, with unresolved D. CDR1 and CDR2 (germline): MNHEY, SMNVEV (reference sequence). Between the trimmed V and J ends, which lost 1 base and 0 bases, there was a span of 7 bases. The CDR3 is 16 residues long.

This chain connects TRBV5-4 to TRBJ2-5; 7 bases map to TRBD2. J lost 4 bases, V lost 4 bases, and 13 bases had no gene match. The CDR3 is made up of 16 amino acids. In germline, CDR1 is SGHNT, CDR2 YYREEE (reference sequence). CDR3: CASSLSASGWGETQYF. The CDR3 DNA sequence: TGTGCCAGCAGCCTCTCCGCTAGCGGCTGGGGAGAGACCCAGTACTTC.

The V call is TRBV19, the J call TRBJ2-7; possibly TRBD2 for D (6 bases). The germline V gene encodes CDR1 LNHDA and CDR2 SQIVND (reference sequence). Trimming took off 0 bases at V and 2 bases at J, with 8 bases between the two ends. CDR3 size: 14 residues. The CDR3 sequence: CASSIEGGAYEQYF. The CDR3 bases are TGTGCCAGTAGTATAGAGGGAGGAGCCTACGAGCAGTACTTC.

The V gene is TRBV11-2, the J gene TRBJ2-7; 7 bases align to TRBD2. V was pared by 1 base and J by 2 bases, with 2 bases of the junction left unmatched. The CDR3 consists of 14 residues. CDR1 and CDR2 from the germline V gene are SGHAT and FQNNGV. The CDR3 bases are TGTGCCAGCAGCTTAGCGGGAGGTACCTACGAGCAGTACTTC. Protein: CASSLAGGTYEQYF.

V gene TRBV5-6 combines with J gene TRBJ2-3, with 10 bases that match TRBD2. The CDR3 loop spans 16 amino acids. The V and J ends lost 3 bases and 3 bases, in that order; junction bases with no gene match: 7. Per the germline V gene, CDR1 is SGHDT and CDR2 is YYEEEE. The CDR3 DNA reads as TGTGCCAGCAGCTCCTGGGGGACTAGCGTTACAGATACGCAGTATTTT. It codes for CASSSWGTSVTDTQYF.

The V and J genes are TRBV4-3 and TRBJ2-7; TRBD2 matches at 7 bases. Germline CDR1 is LGHNA and CDR2 is YSLEER. The CDR3 sequence is 17 residues long. V was pared by 0 bases and J by 0 bases, with 8 bases of the junction left unmatched. The CDR3 nucleotides are TGCGCCAGCAGCCAAGATCTAAGCGGGGCTGGCTCCTACGAGCAGTACTTC. It yields the protein CASSQDLSGAGSYEQYF.

The rearrangement uses TRBV4-1 and TRBJ1-3; 9 bases are shared with TRBD1. V shed 2 bases and J 0 bases; nucleotides not matched to a gene: 14. Germline V lookup: CDR1 MGHRA, CDR2 YSYEKL. The CDR3 totals 20 residues. CDR3 DNA sequence: TGCGCCAGCAGCCAATCGGGAGGACAGGGGTCAATATTCTCTGGAAACACCATATATTTT. Translation: CASSQSGGQGSIFSGNTIYF.

The genes are TRBV29-1 and TRBJ1-4, with D possibly matching TRBD1 (5 bases). V lost 5 bases and J 3 bases, leaving 7 bases between the germline ends. The germline CDR1 and CDR2 sequences are SQVTM and ANQGSEA. CDR3 length: 12 amino acids. The CDR3 here is CSVSQANEKLFF. CDR3 in DNA: TGCAGCGTTTCACAGGCTAATGAAAAACTGTTTTTT. Together with reference TRBV29-1 and TRBJ1-4, the CDR3 gives the full variable domain: SAVISQKPSRDICQRGTSLTIQCQVDSQVTMMFWYRQQPGQSLTLIATANQGSEATYESGFVIDKFPISRPNLTFSTLTVSNMSPEDSSIYLCSVSQANEKLFFGSGTQLSVL.

The chain carries TRBV30 and TRBJ2-7; 10 bases agree with TRBD1. V was clipped by 2 bases and J by 6 bases; unmatched bases: 4. CDR1 and CDR2 (germline): GTSNPN, SVGIG (reference sequence). CDR3 length equals 13 residues. This CDR3 is CAWSPGQGTEQYF. CDR3 nucleotides: TGTGCCTGGAGTCCGGGACAGGGGACCGAGCAGTACTTC.